One sample yielded the 23 T cell receptor beta chains listed below, sequenced in a study of cytomegalovirus exposure and HLA in healthy donors. Only in-frame clones appear in the TCRdb table, and some are missing; sequencing was by immunoSEQ multiplex PCR. The sample contains 95,000 to 150,000 clones, around 94% of which appear only once. Sequencing was done on a sample of PBMCs. These receptors came from a woman in her late teens or twenties in good health and CMV-seronegative.

The V gene is TRBV27, the J gene TRBJ2-5; possible D gene TRBD1, 6 bases. Germline V gene sequence: CDR1 MNHEY, CDR2 SMNVEV (reference sequence). This CDR3 has 17 residues. Trimming shortened V by 8 bases and J by 4 bases, and 26 bases separated the two germline ends. The CDR3 coding sequence is TGTGCCAGCGCGAAGGTGAGGGGATCGGACAGACCAGAGACCCAGTACTTC. It encodes CASAKVRGSDRPETQYF.

The chain is built from TRBV5-1 and TRBJ2-7; 7 nucleotides agree with TRBD1. In germline, CDR1 is SGHRS, CDR2 YFSETQ. V was pared by 4 bases and J by 1 base, with 5 bases of the junction left unmatched. The CDR3 spans 14 residues. This CDR3 reads CASSPGQPSYEQYF. CDR3 bases: TGCGCCAGCAGCCCGGGACAGCCGTCCTACGAGCAGTACTTC.

The chain carries TRBV5-1 and TRBJ2-7, with TRBD2 matching 8 bases. Germline V lookup: CDR1 SGHRS, CDR2 YFSETQ. There are 16 residues in the CDR3. Trimming took 0 bases from V and 4 from J; bases not matched to a gene: 9. In DNA form, the CDR3 reads TGCGCCAGCAGCTTGGATCAGGCGGGAGGCCTGTACGAGCAGTACTTC. As protein: CASSLDQAGGLYEQYF.

The chain links TRBV7-2 to TRBJ2-2, with D uncertain. V lost 4 bases, J lost 6 bases, and 12 bases lay in between. The germline V gene has CDR1 SGHTA and CDR2 FQGNSA. CDR3 length: 14 amino acids. The CDR3 sequence is CASSSLTLSGELFF. Written as DNA, the CDR3 is TGTGCCAGCAGCTCGCTAACTCTCTCCGGGGAGCTGTTTTTT.

Points on this clone: A junction boundary mismatches the germline segment, possibly from a read error. This chain connects TRBV2 to TRBJ2-7, with TRBD2 matching over 7 bases. Germline V CDR1 and CDR2: SNHLY, FYNNEI. The CDR3 loop spans 11 amino acids. CDR3 sequence reads: CASTIWDGTNF. The CDR3 DNA sequence: TGTGCCAGTACTATTTGGGACGGGACTAACTTC.

This sequence joins TRBV4-1 and TRBJ2-1; tentative D call: TRBD2 (5 bases). Germline CDR1 and CDR2: MGHRA and YSYEKL. Deletions cut 1 base from V and 9 bases from J, with 16 bases between. The CDR3 extends over 15 amino acids. In nucleotides, the CDR3 is TGCGCCAGCAGCCAAGCCTGGGCGGGTTTCGTTGAGCAGTTCTTC. It translates to CASSQAWAGFVEQFF.

The chain combines TRBV7-3 with TRBJ2-1; no firm D call. The CDR3 contains 13 residues. Germline assignment: CDR1 SGHTA and CDR2 FQGTGA. V shed 2 bases and J shed 7 bases, with 9 bases lying between them. Here the CDR3 DNA reads TGTGCCAGCAGCTTATCCGTGGAGAATGAGCAGTTCTTC. This gives the protein CASSLSVENEQFF.

This chain joins TRBV28 and TRBJ1-5; possibly TRBD1 for D (5 bases). The CDR3 is 13 residues long. Between the trimmed V and J ends, which lost 7 bases and 4 bases, there was a span of 11 bases. Germline CDR1 MDHEN, CDR2 SYDVKM. The CDR3 nucleotides read TGTGCCAGCACATGGGGGGAGAATCAGCCCCAGCATTTT. Its protein product is CASTWGENQPQHF.

This chain joins TRBV5-1 and TRBJ2-1, with 11 bases aligning to TRBD2. Germline values: CDR1 SGHRS, CDR2 YFSETQ. The CDR3 has 17 amino acids. V was clipped by 1 base and J by 7 bases; unmatched bases: 10. The CDR3 sequence: CASSLIIAGGPRNEQFF. The CDR3 nucleotides are TGCGCCAGCAGCTTGATCATAGCGGGAGGGCCACGGAATGAGCAGTTCTTC.

The chain joins TRBV2 to TRBJ2-1, with a tentative D call TRBD1 (6 bases). Looked up from germline, CDR1 is SNHLY and CDR2 is FYNNEI. CDR3 length: 14 amino acids. V lost 2 bases and J 7 bases, leaving 12 bases between the germline ends. CDR3 DNA sequence: TGTGCCAGCAGTGAACAGGGGTCGGGGAATGAGCAGTTCTTC. Translating it yields CASSEQGSGNEQFF.

The genes are TRBV11-2 and TRBJ2-7, with D possibly being TRBD1 (6 bases). Looked up from germline, CDR1 is SGHAT and CDR2 is FQNNGV. This CDR3 region has 18 residues. V was clipped by 3 bases and J by 0 bases, with 21 bases between them. In DNA, the CDR3 is TGTGCCAGCAGCTTCCTCTTAGCCGGGACAAGGCTCTCCTACGAGCAGTACTTC. It codes for CASSFLLAGTRLSYEQYF.

The chain carries TRBV6-6 and TRBJ1-6; weak D call: TRBD1 (6 bases). Per the germline V gene, CDR1 is MNHNY and CDR2 is SVGAGI (reference sequence). Trimming cost V 6 bases and J 7 bases, with 16 bases left between them. This CDR3 is 15 amino acids long. The CDR3 region is CASSQGHPRNSPLHF. The CDR3 DNA sequence: TGTGCCAGCAGCCAGGGACACCCCCGGAATTCACCCCTCCACTTT.

The J gene is TRBJ1-2, the V gene TRBV10-2; no reliable D call. Germline V gives CDR1 WSHSY, CDR2 SAAADI. The CDR3 is made up of 13 amino acids. Trimming cost V 1 base and J 4 bases, with 7 bases left between them. The CDR3: CASSELTVYGYTF. The DNA for the CDR3 is TGCGCCAGCAGTGAGTTAACGGTCTATGGCTACACCTTC.

The chain combines TRBV6-6 with TRBJ1-2; D is uncertain. V gave up 5 bases and J gave up 6 bases, with 16 bases separating them. This CDR3 region has 14 residues. CDR1 is MNHNY, CDR2 SVGAGI, per germline (reference sequence). The DNA of the CDR3 is TGTGCCAGCAGTAGATTGACTCCAACAAATGGCTACACCTTC. Its protein product is CASSRLTPTNGYTF.

J is TRBJ2-5 and V is TRBV4-2, with 8 bases lining up with TRBD1. Germline CDR1 is LGHNA and CDR2 is YNFKEQ. CDR3 length: 15 residues. Trimming at V came to 2 bases and at J to 5 bases, leaving 7 bases not matched to a gene. Here the CDR3 reads CASSQFQGARETQYF. CDR3 DNA sequence: TGTGCCAGCAGCCAATTTCAGGGGGCGCGCGAGACCCAGTACTTC.

The rearrangement links TRBV18 to TRBJ2-5, with D perhaps TRBD1 (5 bases). Germline V gene lookup returns CDR1 KGHSH and CDR2 LQKENI. V was shortened by 4 bases and J by 0 bases, with 9 bases between the two germline ends. The CDR3 runs 14 residues. CDR3 nucleotides: TGTGCCAGCTCACTACAGGATAACCAAGAGACCCAGTACTTC. Translation gives CASSLQDNQETQYF.

A single count supports this clone. The CDR3 loop reads CASSLGGEDNYGYTF. The DNA for the CDR3 is TGTGCCAGCAGCTTAGGAGGGGAGGATAACTATGGCTACACCTTC. The chain uses TRBV7-9 and TRBJ1-2; tentatively, D is TRBD1 (5 bases). Germline V gives CDR1 SEHNR, CDR2 FQNEAQ (reference sequence). Trimming left V 1 base short and J 1 base short, with 10 bases between. The CDR3 covers 15 residues.

The chain combines TRBV10-3 with TRBJ1-4; D might be TRBD1 (6 bases). Germline V CDR1 and CDR2: ENHRY, SYGVKD. The CDR3 runs to 13 residues. Deletions cut 10 bases from V and 7 bases from J, with 16 bases between. CDR3 region: CATSGGPTEKLFF. The CDR3 nucleotides are TGTGCCACATCGGGGGGCCCGACTGAAAAACTGTTTTTT.

The V gene is TRBV7-9, the J gene TRBJ2-2; TRBD2 aligns across 11 bases. Germline loops: CDR1 SEHNR, CDR2 FQNEAQ (reference sequence). There are 16 residues in the CDR3. V lost 3 bases, J lost 2 bases, and 2 bases stayed unmatched. The DNA for the CDR3 is TGTGCCAGCAGCTTGGGACTAGCGGTAAACACCGGGGAGCTGTTTTTT. Encoded protein: CASSLGLAVNTGELFF.

This clone was seen only once. CDR3 DNA: TGCAGCGTTGAAAACCCGGGAACCAGGGAAGCTTTCTTT. This gives the protein CSVENPGTREAFF. This chain uses TRBV29-1 with TRBJ1-1; D is unclear. Between the trimmed V and J ends, which lost 2 bases and 8 bases, there was a span of 15 bases. This CDR3 spans 13 amino acids. Germline V gene data show CDR1 as SQVTM and CDR2 as ANQGSEA.

This sequence joins TRBV4-2 and TRBJ2-1, with D maybe TRBD2 (5 bases). The germline V gene encodes CDR1 LGHNA and CDR2 YNFKEQ. Trimming shortened V by 3 bases and J by 0 bases, and 12 bases separated the two germline ends. This CDR3 has 16 residues. The CDR3 DNA reads TGTGCCAGCAGCCAGGAGCGGACGATCTCCTACAATGAGCAGTTCTTC. It translates to CASSQERTISYNEQFF.

This clone was seen only once. The J gene is TRBJ1-4, the V gene TRBV28; D is perhaps TRBD1 (5 bases). The ends were cut back, 7 bases at V and 1 base at J, with 16 bases in the middle. Germline-derived CDR1 and CDR2 are MDHEN and SYDVKM. The CDR3 totals 16 residues. CDR3 sequence: CASTPPRGLTNEKLFF. The CDR3, as DNA: TGTGCCAGCACCCCACCAAGGGGATTAACTAATGAAAAACTGTTTTTT. Full variable domain (outside the CDR3, taken from reference TRBV28 and TRBJ1-4): DVKVTQSSRYLVKRTGEKVFLECVQDMDHENMFWYRQDPGLGLRLIYFSYDVKMKEKGDIPEGYSVSREKKERFSLILESASTNQTSMYLCASTPPRGLTNEKLFFGSGTQLSVL.

This clone was seen once. The CDR3 DNA reads TGTGCCAGCAACCCCCCCGATCTACGTTATTACGAGCAGTACTTC. Residues: CASNPPDLRYYEQYF. V and J are TRBV6-1 and TRBJ2-7; D is ambiguous. The V end lost 7 bases, the J end lost 4 bases, and 20 bases lay between the germline ends. Per germline, CDR1 MNHNS and CDR2 SASEGT. The CDR3 spans 15 residues.